The T cell receptor beta chain under discussion was sequenced for a study of blood T cells in healthy people across ages. As for this clonotype: Its antigen is not known.

Study results and caveats: Researchers deemed the diversity estimates from one million T cells underestimates. It was not known whether donors were CMV positive (a possible confounder of expanded clonotype changes).

For the second PCR, which ran for roughly 6 to 12 cycles, a sample-barcoded 5' primer and a J-beta primer mix were used. TCRdb called the 5' RACE reads again in MiXCR, with one record for every CDR3 protein. The sample has about 970,000 distinct CDR3 sequences, roughly 50% seen once. Drawing of peripheral blood yielded 8.5 to 10 milliliters from each donor. The length of the CDR3 is 13 residues. The V end was cut by 2 bases, the J end by 4 bases, with 9 bases between. The germline V gene encodes CDR1 MNHEY and CDR2 SVGAGI. The clonotype comes from a woman aged 60 to 75 in good health. The chain employs TRBV6-5 and TRBJ2-7, with D possibly called TRBD1 or TRBD2 (5 bases each). Sequencing was carried out using blood. In DNA, the CDR3 is TGTGCCAGCAGTTACAATGGGGGTTACGAGCAGTACTTC. This translates into CASSYNGGYEQYF.